These T cell receptor beta chains were read from a single sample in a study of Graves' ophthalmopathy and Graves' hyperthyroidism. One entry per CDR3 protein results from TCRdb running MiXCR on the multiplex PCR reads. In the table there are 500,000 to 800,000 distinct CDR3 sequences, about two fifths of which are singletons. Sequencing was carried out using peripheral blood. Every receptor here comes from an adult man with Graves' ophthalmopathy. The conserved cysteine and the conserved F or W are not part of the CDR3 here.

v_call cdr3_aa
TRBV29-1 SGGTGGTQY
TRBV5-5 ASSLVAGRGDDEKLF
TRBV7-9 ASSLAGRGPEQY
TRBV19 ASSPRQGNNQPQH
TRBV11-2 ASSLGLAGRYEQY
TRBV6-1 ASSPSTAEAF
TRBV7-9 ASSWGAGANVLT
TRBV24-1 APRAFSYEQY
TRBV7-2 ASSQGLNTIY
TRBV29-1 SASGPDYGYT
TRBV3-1 ASSRAGPETQY
TRBV29-1 SVGTGWPAYGYT
TRBV12-3/TRBV12-4 ASSPQGAGANVLT
TRBV7-2 ASSLPLGEGGNTIY
TRBV5-6 ASSLATGDLLTQY
TRBV25-1 ASQEQGAGTEAF
TRBV7-6 ARDRTSRLYEQY
TRBV10-3 ASMRPSGKETQY
TRBV7-9 ASSAQGQGSLGYGYT
TRBV10-3 ASSLYRDQPQH
TRBV9 ASSVVGSINRGLSSGANVLT
TRBV14 ASSQGAGKNTIY
TRBV19 ASSIITTGIGTEAF